The entry below describes one T cell receptor beta chain. Antigen specificity is unknown. Germline CDR1 and CDR2: MGHRA and YSYEKL. The CDR3 runs to 16 residues. The J segment lost 1 base and the V segment lost 3 bases, leaving 6 bases of the junction unmatched. PCR amplification relied on 60 Vbeta primers (plus 13 Jbeta primers). The method was immunoSEQ multiplex PCR; TCRdb's version includes in-frame clones alone and lacks a portion of them. This table holds 100,000 to 150,000 clones, about 10% found once. This entry belongs to a study of cytomegalovirus exposure and HLA in healthy donors. Background on the study: Findings of an earlier analysis included roughly 110 million unique TCR beta sequences from 200 million or so T cells.

Regarding the study as a whole: By HLA locus, TCR association rates varied in a later analysis, with DRB1 showing the most and HLA-C the fewest.

The chain recombines TRBV4-1 with TRBJ2-3; 8 bases agree with TRBD2. Sequencing was performed on PBMCs. The clonotype originates from a woman aged 18-29 years in good health and CMV-seropositive. CDR3 sequence (DNA): TGCGCCAGCAGCCACCAACTAGCGGCGCGCACAGATACGCAGTATTTT. Translated, it gives CASSHQLAARTDTQYF.